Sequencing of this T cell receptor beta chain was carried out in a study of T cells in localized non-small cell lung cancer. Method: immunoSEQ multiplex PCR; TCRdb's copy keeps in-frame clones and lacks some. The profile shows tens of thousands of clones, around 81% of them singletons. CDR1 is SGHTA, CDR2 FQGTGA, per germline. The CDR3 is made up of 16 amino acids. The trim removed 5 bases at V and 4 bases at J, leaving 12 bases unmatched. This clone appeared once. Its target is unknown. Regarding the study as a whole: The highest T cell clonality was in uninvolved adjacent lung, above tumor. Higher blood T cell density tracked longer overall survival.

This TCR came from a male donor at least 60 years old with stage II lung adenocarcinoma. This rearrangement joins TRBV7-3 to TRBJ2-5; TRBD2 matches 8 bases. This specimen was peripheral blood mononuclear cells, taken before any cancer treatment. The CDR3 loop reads CASSRGLGVAVETQYF. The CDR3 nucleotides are TGTGCCAGCAGCAGGGGACTAGGAGTGGCAGTAGAGACCCAGTACTTC.